These 22 T cell receptor beta chains were sequenced from one sample in a study of CD8 T cells in Susac syndrome. RNA, at about 0.5 to 1 ug, was reverse transcribed with random hexamers. TCRdb recomputed calls from the immunoSEQ multiplex PCR reads with MiXCR, one row per CDR3 protein. This table holds 100,000 to 150,000 distinct CDR3 sequences, about 93% found once. The sample was CD8+ T cells from PBMCs. These TCRs come from a human donor with Susac syndrome.

This clonotype occurred once. The chain combines TRBV6-5 with TRBJ1-6; D gene ambiguous. Deletions cut 6 bases from V and 9 bases from J, with 15 bases between. CDR1 and CDR2 from the germline V gene are MNHEY and SVGAGI. The CDR3 extends over 14 amino acids. The chain's CDR3 is CASSLRFPGSPLHF. The CDR3 DNA reads TGTGCCAGCAGCTTAAGGTTCCCTGGTTCACCCCTCCACTTT.

This chain joins TRBV21-1 and TRBJ1-2. TRBV21-1 is a known pseudogene. The CDR3 contains 15 residues. CDR3 in DNA: TGTGCCAGCAGCAAAATAGTCAAACGCAACGGGGGCTACACCTTC. Translation gives CASSKIVKRNGGYTF.

The V gene is TRBV30, the J gene TRBJ1-1; 10 nucleotides align to TRBD1. The trim removed 6 bases at V and 2 bases at J, leaving 3 bases unmatched. This CDR3 has 13 residues. Germline assignment: CDR1 GTSNPN and CDR2 SVGIG (reference sequence). This chain's CDR3 is CACTTGGNTEAFF. The CDR3 DNA follows: TGTGCCTGTACGACAGGGGGCAACACTGAAGCTTTCTTT.

The CDR3 nucleotides are TGTGCCAGCAGTTACGGGGGGGGTGGTGGCTACACCTTC. Translation gives CASSYGGGGGYTF. The rearrangement links TRBV6-5 to TRBJ1-2; maybe TRBD1 (5 bases). The germline gives CDR1 MNHEY, CDR2 SVGAGI. The CDR3 sequence is 13 residues long. The V and J ends lost 2 bases and 7 bases respectively, with 11 bases between them.

A single count supports this clonotype. The chain is built from TRBV7-8 and TRBJ1-2; D gene unclear. Germline loops: CDR1 SGHVS, CDR2 FQNEAQ. The CDR3 length is 14 residues. With 1 base removed from V and 0 bases from J, the gap between germline ends came to 6 bases. CDR3 nucleotides: TGTGCCAGCAGCTTAGTCGGCACTAACTATGGCTACACCTTC. Its protein is CASSLVGTNYGYTF.

The V and J genes are TRBV30 and TRBJ1-4; D unclear. CDR3 length: 14 amino acids. CDR1 GTSNPN and CDR2 SVGIG come from the germline V gene (reference sequence). V was cut by 2 bases and J by 5 bases, with 12 bases left in between. CDR3: CAWSRAQTNEKLFF. CDR3 coding DNA: TGTGCCTGGAGTCGGGCACAGACAAATGAAAAACTGTTTTTT.

The CDR3 DNA reads as TGTGCCAGCAGCTGGGGGGGCTACGAGCAGTACTTC. This codes for CASSWGGYEQYF. The chain combines TRBV19 with TRBJ2-7, with 7 bases fitting TRBD2. Germline V gene lookup returns CDR1 LNHDA and CDR2 SQIVND (reference sequence). Trimming removed 9 bases from V and 3 bases from J; junction bases left unmatched: 5. The CDR3 contains 12 residues.

The rearrangement uses TRBV27 and TRBJ2-1; 7 bases agree with TRBD2. After removal of 4 bases from V and 4 bases from J, the junction contained 7 bases not matched to a gene. CDR3 length: 15 amino acids. CDR1 and CDR2 (germline): MNHEY, SMNVEV (reference sequence). CDR3 DNA: TGTGCCAGCAGTTCCCTAGCGGATTATTACAATGAGCAGTTCTTC. Amino acids: CASSSLADYYNEQFF.

The chain uses TRBV3-1 and TRBJ2-3; 9 nucleotides align to TRBD2. CDR1 and CDR2 (germline): LGHDT, YNNKEL (reference sequence). The CDR3 sequence is 18 residues long. Trimming removed 0 bases from V and 2 bases from J; junction bases left unmatched: 9. CDR3 region: CASSQDYGTSPNTDTQYF. The CDR3 region has the DNA TGTGCCAGCAGCCAAGATTACGGGACTAGCCCAAACACAGATACGCAGTATTTT.

The chain links TRBV6-1 to TRBJ2-1, with TRBD2 as a possible D gene (6 bases). The CDR3 has 16 amino acids. Trimming cost V 7 bases and J 5 bases, with 21 bases left between them. Germline V gene data show CDR1 as MNHNS and CDR2 as SASEGT. The CDR3 DNA reads TGTGCCAGCACCCCATGGGGCGGGGCGGCAAACAATGAGCAGTTCTTC. Protein product: CASTPWGGAANNEQFF.

The chain joins TRBV6-5 to TRBJ2-2, with 7 bases aligning to TRBD2. CDR1 and CDR2 from the germline V gene are MNHEY and SVGAGI. This CDR3 has 18 residues. J was trimmed by 5 bases and V by 0 bases; bases with no gene match: 12. The CDR3 region is CASSYSSIGTGGTGELFF. The CDR3 DNA reads TGTGCCAGCAGTTACTCGAGTATTGGGACGGGAGGTACCGGGGAGCTGTTTTTT.

The chain couples TRBV7-9 to TRBJ2-1; D not certain. The CDR3 runs 15 residues. Deletions cut 4 bases from V and 8 bases from J, with 18 bases between. The germline V gene has CDR1 SEHNR and CDR2 FQNEAQ (reference sequence). The CDR3 DNA sequence: TGTGCCAGCAGCTCCGGACCAATCGTCGTGGATGAGCAGTTCTTC. Amino acid sequence: CASSSGPIVVDEQFF.

This clonotype has more than one count but fewer than ten. The chain couples TRBV13 to TRBJ2-7, with TRBD1 matching over 7 bases. The CDR3 covers 14 residues. Germline CDR1 PRHDT, CDR2 FYEKMQ (reference sequence). Unmatched junction bases numbered 2, after V lost 1 base and J lost 2 bases. The DNA of the CDR3 is TGTGCCAGCAGCTTAGAGGGACAGACCTACGAGCAGTACTTC. Residues: CASSLEGQTYEQYF.

The chain couples TRBV4-3 to TRBJ1-2; TRBD1 matches at 8 bases. Germline CDR1 LGHNA, CDR2 YSLEER. J gave up 4 bases and V 1 base, and 8 bases lay outside the gene matches. This CDR3 is built from 16 residues. The CDR3 sequence is CASSQGRTGRGYGYTF. As DNA, the CDR3 is TGCGCCAGCAGCCAAGGGAGGACAGGGCGTGGCTATGGCTACACCTTC.

The CDR3 region has the DNA TGTGCCAGCAGTTACGGGATTCAAGATACGCAGTATTTT. Protein product: CASSYGIQDTQYF. V usage is TRBV6-2 or TRBV6-3 and J usage is TRBJ2-3, with D hard to call. CDR3 length: 13 residues. Germline V gene sequence: CDR1 MNHEY, CDR2 SVGEGT. Deletions cut 2 bases from V and 5 bases from J, with 8 bases between.

The chain carries TRBV9 and TRBJ2-7; no definite D call. V lost 0 bases and J lost 3, with 10 bases in between. CDR1 is SGDLS, CDR2 YYNGEE, per germline. The CDR3 loop spans 14 amino acids. The CDR3 region is CASSVGSRNYEQYF. The CDR3 DNA reads as TGTGCCAGCAGCGTAGGCTCCCGGAACTACGAGCAGTACTTC.

The chain joins TRBV30 to TRBJ1-1; D gene uncertain. The V gene lost 0 bases and the J gene lost 8 bases, with 10 bases spanning the gap. The CDR3 contains 12 residues. Germline V gene sequence: CDR1 GTSNPN, CDR2 SVGIG (reference sequence). CDR3 residues: CAWSVAAPEAFF. CDR3 DNA sequence: TGTGCCTGGAGTGTGGCAGCTCCCGAAGCTTTCTTT.

The chain combines TRBV5-6 with TRBJ1-5; perhaps TRBD1 as D (6 bases). The CDR3 covers 17 residues. Germline V CDR1 and CDR2: SGHDT, YYEEEE. The V and J ends lost 2 bases and 0 bases respectively, with 15 bases between them. The CDR3 loop reads CASSFFTQGDSNQPQHF. The CDR3, as DNA: TGTGCCAGCAGCTTTTTCACACAGGGTGATAGCAATCAGCCCCAGCATTTT.

The chain uses TRBV4-3 and TRBJ2-7; D unresolved. V was trimmed by 0 bases and J by 2 bases, leaving 8 bases between them. The CDR3 is made up of 14 amino acids. Per the germline V gene, CDR1 is LGHNA and CDR2 is YSLEER. In DNA, the CDR3 is TGCGCCAGCAGCCAAGATGGGTGGGCCTACGAGCAGTACTTC. It codes for CASSQDGWAYEQYF.

CDR3 protein: CASSQDWSAGQLYEQYF. The CDR3, as DNA: TGTGCCAGCAGCCAAGATTGGTCGGCGGGACAGCTCTACGAGCAGTACTTC. The chain uses TRBV4-2 and TRBJ2-7; maybe TRBD1 (7 bases). The CDR3 consists of 17 residues. V was clipped by 0 bases and J by 3 bases, with 18 bases between them. CDR1 and CDR2 (germline): LGHNA, YNFKEQ.

The CDR3, as DNA: TGCGCCAGCAGCCTCATTCGGACAGGGAACAATGAGCAGTTCTTC. Its protein is CASSLIRTGNNEQFF. V gene TRBV4-1 combines with J gene TRBJ2-1; 8 bases match TRBD1. V was pared by 4 bases and J by 5 bases, with 7 bases of the junction left unmatched. Germline V gene sequence: CDR1 MGHRA, CDR2 YSYEKL. This CDR3 is built from 15 residues.

The V and J genes are TRBV30 and TRBJ2-1, with no clear D. Germline V gives CDR1 GTSNPN, CDR2 SVGIG (reference sequence). The CDR3 contains 10 residues. With 7 bases removed from V and 7 bases from J, the gap between germline ends came to 8 bases. The chain's CDR3 is CASHANEQFF. CDR3 DNA: TGTGCCTCCCATGCGAATGAGCAGTTCTTC.